This T cell receptor (beta chain) derives from a study of T-cell memory formation after mild COVID-19. In the study overall: Among the donors, TCR clusters were largely specific to each donor.

V was shortened by 8 bases and J by 5 bases, with 12 bases between the two germline ends. CDR1 and CDR2 from the germline V gene are MNHNS and SASEGT. The CDR3 runs to 12 residues. Study-level points and caveats: Day 15 to 85 contractors were CD4/CD8 balanced; later expanders leaned CD4+. That cross-reactive memory joined was suggested by some responding clones appearing in pre-infection memory.

This clonotype was seen a few times. Antigen specificity is unknown. Amplification by 5'RACE using constant-segment primers produced TCR alpha and TCR beta cDNA libraries that carried sample barcodes and UMIs. Using its own MiXCR run on the 5' RACE reads, TCRdb lists one record per CDR3 protein. The table lists fewer than 500,000 distinct CDR3 sequences, 20% to 30% of them singletons. Sequenced sample: PBMCs or a T cell subset sorted from them (not recorded which). The J gene is TRBJ1-1, the V gene TRBV6-1; D not resolved. This receptor was identified in an adult woman who had mild COVID-19 (a few samples of this study predate the infection). Cell type and time point are not known. The CDR3 here is CASFDGGTEAFF. Here the CDR3 DNA reads TGTGCCAGCTTCGATGGAGGTACTGAAGCTTTCTTT.